The present TCR beta chain was sequenced within a study of CD8+ T cells in alopecia areata. Study in general: A regimen of oral tofacitinib, 5 to 10 mg twice daily, was given to treated patients. People stayed on tofacitinib for 6 to 18 months, then stopped the drug for 6 months.

Treatment defined: oral pan-JAK inhibitor, 5-10 mg twice daily. Samples from alopecia areata patients were lesional scalp punch biopsies and peripheral blood. This clone was observed a single time. Its antigen is undetermined. The CDR3 extends over 14 amino acids. With 4 bases removed from V and 3 bases from J, the gap between germline ends came to 12 bases. Germline CDR1 and CDR2: SGHTA and FQGNSA. The study, taken as a whole, reports: Among patients, TCR sharing was less clear than in mice, a difference possibly due in part to HLA diversity in the patient population.

It was cDNA, reverse transcribed from extracted RNA, that served as the sequencing template. This table comes from immunoSEQ multiplex PCR, and its TCRdb copy is limited to in-frame clones, with some not included. The sample contains about 87,000 clones, about three quarters of which appear only once. V gene TRBV7-2 combines with J gene TRBJ2-5; D is perhaps TRBD2 (6 bases). The sequence was collected from a human donor with alopecia areata. Sequencing was performed on CD8+ T cells sorted from blood, taken at week 44, from a patient treated with tofacitinib. CDR3 sequence (DNA): TGTGCCAGCAGCTCCTCGGCTAGCGAAGAGACCCAGTACTTC. This encodes CASSSSASEETQYF. Filled out from reference TRBV7-2 and TRBJ2-5, the complete variable domain reads GAGVSQSPSNKVTEKGKDVELRCDPISGHTALYWYRQSLGQGLEFLIYFQGNSAPDKSGLPSDRFSAERTGGSVSTLTIQRTQQEDSAVYLCASSSSASEETQYFGPGTRLLVL.